This T cell receptor (beta chain) was sequenced during a study of T cells in narcolepsy. Study-wide context: Patients with NT1 or NT2 and healthy control donors were enrolled. Study conclusions and caveats: Blood of same and different patients, but not healthy controls, reportedly held recurring autoreactive clonotypes. Same-patient CSF and blood CD4+ T cell clonotypes included HCRT-specific and TRIB2-specific autoreactive ones.

This clone was observed once. Its antigen is still unknown. The table came from immunoSEQ multiplex PCR; TCRdb's copy has only in-frame clones and leaves some out. The table has roughly 34,000 clones, more than 80% seen once; the top ten hold roughly 1.3%. V was clipped by 0 bases and J by 8 bases, with 10 bases between them. This CDR3 contains 13 residues. In germline, CDR1 is SGHVS, CDR2 FNYEAQ. The TCR was taken from a human donor with narcolepsy. The chain is built from TRBV7-6 and TRBJ1-2; D is uncertain. Sequenced sample: CD45RA- memory CD4+ T cells from PBMCs. CDR3 in amino acids: CASSLATLGGYTF. The CDR3 nucleotides read TGTGCCAGCAGCTTAGCCACCCTTGGCGGCTACACCTTC.